This TCR beta chain was recovered during a study of T cells in Graves' hyperthyroidism and ophthalmopathy. Investigators excluded patients with uncontrolled infection, other autoimmune disease, pregnancy or lactation. Clinical symptoms, serum thyroxine and TRAb, thyroid ultrasound and orbital computed tomography together formed the diagnostic basis. The PBMCs were taken from approximately 9.7 ml of fresh peripheral blood. Findings and caveats of the study: The model made its ophthalmopathy prediction, and onset followed a median around 6.9 months later.

TCR beta CDR3 regions were amplified from RNA transcripts. An initial round of RT-PCR targeting the TCR CDR3 relied on the HTBI primer set. TCRdb analysed the multiplex PCR reads with MiXCR anew, one entry per CDR3 protein. The sample lists a few hundred thousand distinct CDR3 sequences; around 16% were seen once. This clonotype was detected many times. Antigen: not known. Germline V gives CDR1 SGHRS, CDR2 YFSETQ. The CDR3 is 14 amino acids. Between the trimmed V and J ends, which lost 0 bases and 5 bases, there was a span of 12 bases. V usage is TRBV5-1 and J usage is TRBJ2-7; maybe TRBD1 (5 bases). The origin of this receptor is a woman in her thirties or forties with Graves' ophthalmopathy. Sequenced: blood. The CDR3 bases are TGCGCCAGCAGCTTGGCTCAGGGTTGGGACGAGCAGTACTTC. It translates to CASSLAQGWDEQYF. Drawing the rest from reference TRBV5-1 and TRBJ2-7, the complete variable domain is KAGVTQTPRYLIKTRGQQVTLSCSPISGHRSVSWYQQTPGQGLQFLFEYFSETQRNKGNFPGRFSGRQFSNSRSEMNVSTLELGDSALYLCASSLAQGWDEQYFGPGTRLTVT.